Each of the 30 T cell receptor beta chains below was sequenced from the same sample in a study of T-cell memory formation after mild COVID-19. TCRdb analysed the 5' RACE reads with MiXCR anew, one entry per CDR3 protein. The sample holds some 300,000 distinct CDR3 sequences, less than 25% seen once. Sequenced material: PBMCs or a T cell subset sorted from them (not recorded which). These receptors came from a young man who had mild COVID-19 (a few samples of this study predate the infection). Cell type and time point are not known.

The CDR3 region is CASIPRNRGQGYTF. The CDR3 DNA sequence: TGTGCCAGCATCCCGAGAAACAGGGGACAAGGCTACACCTTC. This chain joins TRBV7-2 and TRBJ1-2; 7 bases align to TRBD1. V lost 7 bases to trimming and J lost 8 bases; unmatched junction nucleotides: 13. The CDR3 runs 14 residues. Germline CDR1 SGHTA, CDR2 FQGNSA.

The V gene is TRBV29-1, the J gene TRBJ2-2; D is tentatively TRBD1 or TRBD2 (5 bases each). V gave up 7 bases and J gave up 6 bases, with 12 bases separating them. The CDR3 is 12 residues long. Germline V gene lookup returns CDR1 SQVTM and CDR2 ANQGSEA. The chain's CDR3 is CSAARGAGELFF. In DNA form, the CDR3 reads TGCAGCGCCGCCCGAGGGGCCGGGGAGCTGTTTTTT.

The V call is TRBV7-2, the J call TRBJ2-5; D is unresolved. In germline, CDR1 is SGHTA, CDR2 FQGNSA. This CDR3 spans 15 amino acids. V was pared by 3 bases and J by 1 base, with 12 bases between. The CDR3 DNA reads as TGTGCCAGCAGCTTCGTGTCAGGATCCCAAGAGACCCAGTACTTC. As protein: CASSFVSGSQETQYF.

The rearrangement uses TRBV29-1 and TRBJ2-1; possible D gene TRBD1, 5 bases. Germline CDR1 SQVTM, CDR2 ANQGSEA. Between the trimmed V and J ends, which lost 0 bases and 0 bases, there was a span of 18 bases. The CDR3 contains 18 residues. As DNA, the CDR3 is TGCAGCGTTGAAGATCTTCTACAGGACGGCAGCTCCTACAATGAGCAGTTCTTC. Translated, it gives CSVEDLLQDGSSYNEQFF.

This chain connects TRBV6-1 to TRBJ2-6; weak D call: TRBD1 (6 bases). The CDR3 contains 14 residues. V lost 7 bases, J lost 4 bases, and 11 bases lay in between. Germline CDR1 is MNHNS and CDR2 is SASEGT. This chain's CDR3 is CASNQGYGANVLTF. CDR3 sequence (DNA): TGTGCCAGCAATCAGGGGTACGGGGCCAACGTCCTGACTTTC.

This clonotype has a count of ten or more. The CDR3 sequence is CASKESGTTEAFF. CDR3 sequence (DNA): TGTGCCAGTAAGGAATCCGGGACAACTGAAGCTTTCTTT. The chain recombines TRBV19 with TRBJ1-1; TRBD1 is a possible D gene (6 bases). The CDR3 consists of 13 residues. Between the trimmed V and J ends, which lost 7 bases and 5 bases, there was a span of 14 bases. Germline V CDR1 and CDR2: LNHDA, SQIVND (reference sequence).

This clonotype was seen a handful of times. V and J are TRBV20-1 and TRBJ2-7, with 9 bases aligning to TRBD2. The CDR3 is 15 residues long. Germline V gives CDR1 DFQATT, CDR2 SNEGSKA (reference sequence). J gave up 3 bases and V 0 bases, and 6 bases lay outside the gene matches. CDR3 sequence (DNA): TGCAGTGCTAGAGATCAAGCGGGGGGCCTCTACGAGCAGTACTTC. It encodes CSARDQAGGLYEQYF.

The chain links TRBV5-1 to TRBJ2-5; D gene ambiguous. Trimming took 6 bases from V and 3 from J, leaving 9 bases between them. The V gene's germline CDR1 is SGHRS and CDR2 YFSETQ. This CDR3 has 12 amino acids. DNA for the CDR3: TGCGCCAGCAACCGTGGGGAAGAGACCCAGTACTTC. Its protein product is CASNRGEETQYF.

This clonotype was seen a handful of times. J is TRBJ2-3 and V is TRBV28; 8 positions match TRBD1. In germline, CDR1 is MDHEN, CDR2 SYDVKM. The CDR3 extends over 13 amino acids. V gave up 8 bases and J gave up 6 bases; unmatched junction bases: 7. The CDR3 DNA sequence: TGTGCCAGCCTGACAGGGGTTGGGGATACGCAGTATTTT. Translated, it gives CASLTGVGDTQYF.

A few counts support this clonotype. This chain uses TRBV29-1 with TRBJ1-1; possible D gene TRBD1, 5 bases. The V and J ends lost 3 bases and 1 base respectively, with 9 bases between them. Per germline, CDR1 SQVTM and CDR2 ANQGSEA. This CDR3 region has 13 residues. DNA of the CDR3: TGCAGCGTTGAGGGGCGCGAGAACACTGAAGCTTTCTTT. It is translated as CSVEGRENTEAFF.

This sequence joins TRBV9 and TRBJ1-2; TRBD1 matches at 7 bases. The V gene's germline CDR1 is SGDLS and CDR2 YYNGEE. The CDR3 length is 14 residues. Trimming cost V 1 base and J 6 bases; bases outside gene matches: 6. The CDR3 reads CASSVRTGGDGYTF. The CDR3 DNA reads as TGTGCCAGCAGCGTAAGGACAGGAGGCGATGGCTACACCTTC. Filled out from reference TRBV9 and TRBJ1-2, the complete variable domain reads DSGVTQTPKHLITATGQRVTLRCSPRSGDLSVYWYQQSLDQGLQFLIQYYNGEERAKGNILERFSAQQFPDLHSELNLSSLELGDSALYFCASSVRTGGDGYTFGSGTRLTVV.

Only a few counts were recorded for this clonotype. The chain combines TRBV27 with TRBJ2-7, with 10 bases lining up with TRBD1. Germline CDR1 reads MNHEY; CDR2 reads SMNVEV (reference sequence). Trimming cost V 2 bases and J 2 bases; bases outside gene matches: 6. The CDR3 totals 16 residues. CDR3 bases: TGTGCCAGCAGTTTAGGCCCCGGGACAGGGGCCTACGAGCAGTACTTC. Amino acids: CASSLGPGTGAYEQYF.

This chain connects TRBV5-1 to TRBJ2-5; TRBD1 or TRBD2 may be the D gene (5 bases each). From germline, CDR1 is SGHRS and CDR2 YFSETQ. The CDR3 length is 16 residues. V was pared by 4 bases and J by 5 bases, with 21 bases between. The CDR3 nucleotides are TGCGCCAGCAGCAGCCCAGAGTCTCTTGAGGGGGAGACCCAGTACTTC. This encodes CASSSPESLEGETQYF. Full variable domain (rest looked up from reference TRBV5-1 and TRBJ2-5): KAGVTQTPRYLIKTRGQQVTLSCSPISGHRSVSWYQQTPGQGLQFLFEYFSETQRNKGNFPGRFSGRQFSNSRSEMNVSTLELGDSALYLCASSSPESLEGETQYFGPGTRLLVL.

This clonotype has a handful of counts. The gene calls are TRBV6-6 and TRBJ2-7, with 10 positions matching TRBD2. Trimming removed 2 bases from V and 4 bases from J; junction bases left unmatched: 5. The germline CDR1 and CDR2 sequences are MNHNY and SVGAGI (reference sequence). The CDR3 totals 15 residues. CDR3 residues: CASSYVAAGGYEQYF. The DNA for the CDR3 is TGTGCCAGCAGTTACGTCGCAGCGGGGGGGTACGAGCAGTACTTC.

The chain combines TRBV6-5 with TRBJ2-2; no definite D call. Germline V CDR1 and CDR2: MNHEY, SVGAGI. The V end was cut by 2 bases, the J end by 6 bases, with 10 bases between. The CDR3 is made up of 14 amino acids. The CDR3 sequence is CASSYPARSGELFF. CDR3 sequence (DNA): TGTGCCAGCAGTTACCCCGCGAGGTCCGGGGAGCTGTTTTTT.

This clonotype was counted between two and nine times. The chain is built from TRBV4-1 and TRBJ2-2, with a weak D call TRBD1 (6 bases). CDR3 length: 16 amino acids. The germline V gene has CDR1 MGHRA and CDR2 YSYEKL. V was shortened by 5 bases and J by 7 bases, with 20 bases between the two germline ends. In nucleotides, the CDR3 is TGCGCCAGCAGCGAACGAGGACAGCTCGGGGACGGGGAGCTGTTTTTT. Its protein product is CASSERGQLGDGELFF.

The chain recombines TRBV5-1 with TRBJ1-2; TRBD1 might be the D (5 bases). V lost 4 bases and J lost 5, with 21 bases in between. From germline, CDR1 is SGHRS and CDR2 YFSETQ. The CDR3 has 16 amino acids. The CDR3 protein is CASSPPNAGREYGYTF. The CDR3 DNA is TGCGCCAGCAGCCCGCCCAACGCAGGGCGCGAATATGGCTACACCTTC. Based on the CDR3 plus reference TRBV5-1 and TRBJ1-2, the full variable domain is KAGVTQTPRYLIKTRGQQVTLSCSPISGHRSVSWYQQTPGQGLQFLFEYFSETQRNKGNFPGRFSGRQFSNSRSEMNVSTLELGDSALYLCASSPPNAGREYGYTFGSGTRLTVV.

V gene TRBV4-2 combines with J gene TRBJ2-5, with D possibly being TRBD2 (6 bases). In germline, CDR1 is LGHNA, CDR2 YNFKEQ. V dropped 1 base and J dropped 5 bases, with 14 bases sitting between them. CDR3 size: 15 residues. Here the CDR3 reads CASSQVGGGVETQYF. The CDR3 DNA follows: TGTGCCAGCAGCCAAGTCGGTGGCGGGGTGGAGACCCAGTACTTC.

This chain joins TRBV5-4 and TRBJ1-6; no reliable D call. Per the germline V gene, CDR1 is SGHNT and CDR2 is YYREEE (reference sequence). CDR3 length: 14 residues. V was cut by 0 bases and J by 8 bases, with 9 bases left in between. Here the CDR3 DNA reads TGTGCCAGCAGCTTGGCCCTAGGAGATTCACCCCTCCACTTT. Translation: CASSLALGDSPLHF.

This clonotype has only a few counts. The DNA of the CDR3 is TGTGCCAGCACCCCGGGGGTCGGGGAGACCCAGTACTTC. Amino acids: CASTPGVGETQYF. The gene calls are TRBV3-1 and TRBJ2-5, with D possibly TRBD2 on 6 matching bases. With 7 bases removed from V and 5 bases from J, the gap between germline ends came to 14 bases. Germline V gene sequence: CDR1 LGHDT, CDR2 YNNKEL (reference sequence). The CDR3 loop spans 13 amino acids.

The chain employs TRBV7-9 and TRBJ1-2; weak D call: TRBD1 (5 bases). The CDR3 runs to 12 residues. Looked up from germline, CDR1 is SEHNR and CDR2 is FQNEAQ (reference sequence). Trimming took off 5 bases at V and 8 bases at J, with 12 bases between the two ends. In DNA form, the CDR3 reads TGTGCCAGCAGCCCACCACGGGACGGCTACACCTTC. Its protein is CASSPPRDGYTF.

The gene calls are TRBV5-6 and TRBJ1-1; D gene unclear. The CDR3 loop spans 15 amino acids. Germline V CDR1 and CDR2: SGHDT, YYEEEE. V was trimmed by 1 base and J by 5 bases, leaving 15 bases between them. The CDR3 protein is CASSLSGVSGTEAFF. The CDR3 nucleotides are TGTGCCAGCAGCTTGTCCGGGGTATCGGGTACTGAAGCTTTCTTT.

The CDR3 region is CASSYGTEMFF. The CDR3 region has the DNA TGTGCCAGCAGTTACGGGACAGAGATGTTCTTC. V is TRBV6-6 and J is TRBJ2-1, with 7 positions matching TRBD1. Per the germline V gene, CDR1 is MNHNY and CDR2 is SVGAGI (reference sequence). The CDR3 has 11 residues. V gave up 2 bases and J gave up 15 bases; unmatched junction bases: 4.

In this sample, this clonotype turned up a few times. A read error may produce the germline difference seen at one junction end. The chain recombines TRBV7-7 with TRBJ2-5; D is unresolved. Germline lookup yields CDR1 SSHAT and CDR2 FNYEAQ (reference sequence). This CDR3 has 12 amino acids. In nucleotides, the CDR3 is TGTGCTAGCAGCCCCCAGGATGGGGCCCAGTACTTC. Translated, it gives CASSPQDGAQYF.

The chain uses TRBV4-1 and TRBJ2-1; D gene unclear. The CDR3 runs to 15 residues. V was cut by 4 bases and J by 7 bases, with 17 bases left in between. Germline V lookup: CDR1 MGHRA, CDR2 YSYEKL. CDR3 in DNA: TGCGCCAGCAGCCCCGGCCAGTTGATGGGTAATGAGCAGTTCTTC. Its translation: CASSPGQLMGNEQFF.

This clonotype was seen more than once but under ten times. This chain joins TRBV4-1 and TRBJ2-2; 7 bases are a match to TRBD2. After removal of 6 bases from V and 7 bases from J, the junction contained 11 bases not matched to a gene. This CDR3 has 15 residues. Germline CDR1 and CDR2: MGHRA and YSYEKL. The CDR3 nucleotides are TGCGCCAGCAGACCTCCTGGGGGGGGAAACGGGGAGCTGTTTTTT. Translation: CASRPPGGGNGELFF.

The chain is built from TRBV10-3 and TRBJ2-7; 9 nucleotides match TRBD1. This CDR3 is built from 14 residues. From germline, CDR1 is ENHRY and CDR2 SYGVKD. The V gene end was trimmed by 5 bases and the J gene end by 6 bases; junction bases not matched to a gene: 8. This CDR3 reads CAISNQGQGGEQYV. Here the CDR3 DNA reads TGTGCCATCAGTAACCAGGGACAGGGCGGCGAGCAGTACGTC.

This clonotype was seen repeatedly, ten times or more. The gene calls are TRBV7-2 and TRBJ2-1; a weak D match, TRBD2 (5 bases). The germline V and J ends were trimmed by 4 bases and 6 bases, with 7 bases remaining between them. CDR1 SGHTA and CDR2 FQGNSA come from the germline V gene. The CDR3 totals 12 residues. This CDR3 is CASSWTGNEQFF. In DNA form, the CDR3 reads TGTGCCAGCAGCTGGACTGGCAATGAGCAGTTCTTC.

The rearrangement uses TRBV6-2 or TRBV6-3 and TRBJ2-1; perhaps TRBD2 as D (7 bases). Trimming shortened V by 1 base and J by 7 bases, and 14 bases separated the two germline ends. In germline, CDR1 is MNHEY, CDR2 SVGEGT. The CDR3 spans 15 residues. The chain's CDR3 is CASSYWGGRGNEQFF. CDR3 sequence (DNA): TGTGCCAGCAGTTACTGGGGGGGCCGGGGAAATGAGCAGTTCTTC.

This clonotype was observed a handful of times. The rearrangement joins TRBV7-2 to TRBJ2-5, with D unresolved. The V gene lost 5 bases and the J gene lost 2 bases, with 12 bases spanning the gap. The germline V gene has CDR1 SGHTA and CDR2 FQGNSA. This CDR3 region has 14 residues. In DNA form, the CDR3 reads TGTGCCAGCAGCCCCGATTGGGGACAAGAGACCCAGTACTTC. This gives the protein CASSPDWGQETQYF.